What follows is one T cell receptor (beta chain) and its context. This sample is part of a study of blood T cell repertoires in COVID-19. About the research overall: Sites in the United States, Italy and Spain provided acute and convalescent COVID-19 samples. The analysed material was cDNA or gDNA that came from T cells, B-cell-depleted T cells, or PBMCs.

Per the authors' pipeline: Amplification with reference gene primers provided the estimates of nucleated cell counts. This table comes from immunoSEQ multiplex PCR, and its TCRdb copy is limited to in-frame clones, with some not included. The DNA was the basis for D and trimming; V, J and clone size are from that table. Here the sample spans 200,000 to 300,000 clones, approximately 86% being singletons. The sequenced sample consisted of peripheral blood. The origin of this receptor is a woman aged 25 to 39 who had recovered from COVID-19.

The CDR3 spells CASRGQRGGYTF. CDR3 DNA sequence: TGTGCCAGCAGAGGGCAAAGGGGCGGCTACACCTTC. The chain is built from TRBV28 and TRBJ1-2; D possibly corresponds to TRBD1 (5 bases). Trimming removed 6 bases from V and 8 bases from J, with 13 bases in between. The CDR3 length is 12 residues. Germline values: CDR1 MDHEN, CDR2 SYDVKM.